The clone carrying this T cell receptor (beta chain) occurred many times. The CDR3 extends over 13 amino acids. V was clipped by 6 bases and J by 11 bases, with 16 bases between them. Per germline, CDR1 SNHLY and CDR2 FYNNEI. This specimen comes from a study of molecular identifiers for immune sequencing clone quantification. TCRdb passed the PCR reads through MiXCR, listing each CDR3 protein once. Of roughly 320,000 distinct CDR3 sequences in the sample, about 20% are singletons; the top ten hold approximately 0.83%. The source material was naive CD8+ T cells from blood, with Jurkat cell RNA spiked in. Subset specified: FACS-sorted CD8+CD4-CCR7+CD45RA+ naive T cells. The sequence derives from a human donor in good health. Some libraries in this study had Jurkat cell RNA spiked in. The chain carries TRBV2 and TRBJ2-2, with D possibly matching TRBD2 (5 bases). Written as DNA, the CDR3 is TGTGCCAGCAGCGGCGGAGGCCTTCACGAGCTGTTTTTT. Translation gives CASSGGGLHELFF.